The 23 T cell receptor beta chains below come from one sample, sequenced in a study of T cells after yellow fever vaccination. MiXCR, run by TCRdb on the 5' RACE reads, gives a single entry per CDR3 protein. The sample records about 350,000 distinct CDR3 sequences, under 15% being singletons. The sequencing here drew on CD4+ T cells sorted from PBMCs, taken 15 days after the yellow fever booster vaccination. The receptors originated from a man aged 18 to 35 who received the YFV17D yellow fever vaccine.

This clonotype appeared a few times. This chain joins TRBV15 and TRBJ1-4; D is unclear. This CDR3 is 16 amino acids long. CDR1 is LNHNV and CDR2 is YYDKDF in the germline V gene (reference sequence). The germline V and J ends were trimmed by 1 base and 3 bases, with 12 bases remaining between them. The CDR3 spells CATSRGGLRANEKLFF. The DNA for the CDR3 is TGTGCCACCAGCAGAGGGGGTCTTCGGGCTAATGAAAAACTGTTTTTT.

This rearrangement joins TRBV4-3 to TRBJ1-5, with D hard to call. The CDR3 spans 16 residues. The V gene lost 4 bases and the J gene lost 0 bases, with 13 bases spanning the gap. Germline CDR1 reads LGHNA; CDR2 reads YSLEER. Here the CDR3 reads CASSLEAGNSNQPQHF. The CDR3 DNA reads as TGCGCCAGCAGCCTCGAGGCGGGTAATAGCAATCAGCCCCAGCATTTT.

In its sample, this clonotype was seen many times. J is TRBJ2-3 and V is TRBV6-2 or TRBV6-3, with 8 positions matching TRBD2. CDR1 is MNHEY, CDR2 SVGEGT, per germline. The CDR3 length is 15 residues. The junction had 8 bases not matched to a gene; V was cut back by 5 bases and J by 4 bases. The CDR3 loop is CASSATGLVPDTQYF. In DNA, the CDR3 is TGTGCCAGCAGTGCAACGGGACTAGTCCCAGATACGCAGTATTTT.

This clonotype was recorded a few times. J is TRBJ2-5 and V is TRBV28, with D hard to call. The CDR3 runs 13 residues. V lost 6 bases and J 6 bases, leaving 14 bases between the germline ends. The germline gives CDR1 MDHEN, CDR2 SYDVKM. The chain's CDR3 is CASRIFGAQTQYF. CDR3 nucleotide sequence: TGTGCCAGCAGGATTTTTGGCGCCCAGACCCAGTACTTC.

Only a few counts were recorded for this clonotype. The chain is built from TRBV18 and TRBJ2-5; D might be TRBD2 (7 bases). Germline CDR1 is KGHSH and CDR2 is LQKENI. The CDR3 covers 15 residues. Trimming took off 2 bases at V and 5 bases at J, with 15 bases between the two ends. The CDR3 region is CASSPDQGREETQYF. CDR3 DNA: TGTGCCAGCTCACCAGACCAGGGGCGGGAGGAGACCCAGTACTTC.

This clonotype was seen a handful of times. V gene TRBV6-2 or TRBV6-3 combines with J gene TRBJ2-1; either TRBD1 or TRBD2 may supply D (5 bases each). The V end lost 5 bases, the J end lost 0 bases, and 14 bases lay between the germline ends. Germline-derived CDR1 and CDR2 are MNHEY and SVGEGT. CDR3 length: 16 residues. CDR3 sequence (DNA): TGTGCCAGCAGTCCCTGGGGGTTGCGCTCCTACAATGAGCAGTTCTTC. Translating gives CASSPWGLRSYNEQFF.

The V gene is TRBV20-1, the J gene TRBJ2-5, with 10 positions matching TRBD2. The CDR3 totals 16 residues. CDR1 is DFQATT, CDR2 SNEGSKA, per germline (reference sequence). Trimming took 6 bases from V and 2 from J; bases not matched to a gene: 12. CDR3 DNA: TGCAGTGCAAACAGACTAGCGGGCTTATTACAAGAGACCCAGTACTTC. As protein: CSANRLAGLLQETQYF.

V and J are TRBV12-3 or TRBV12-4 and TRBJ1-2; D is perhaps TRBD1 (6 bases). V was cut by 6 bases and J by 8 bases, with 13 bases left in between. The CDR3 runs to 12 residues. Here the CDR3 DNA reads TGTGCCAGCAGCCCACAGGGAACGGGCTACACCTTC. Protein product: CASSPQGTGYTF.

Many counts were recorded for this clonotype. This CDR3 reads CASKVGGLNTEAFF. The DNA for the CDR3 is TGTGCCAGCAAAGTGGGGGGATTGAACACTGAAGCTTTCTTT. The chain carries TRBV7-2 and TRBJ1-1, with a possible D match to TRBD1 (5 bases). Trimming shortened V by 7 bases and J by 0 bases, and 12 bases separated the two germline ends. In germline, CDR1 is SGHTA, CDR2 FQGNSA. CDR3 size: 14 residues.

This clonotype was detected only a few times. The V call is TRBV11-2, the J call TRBJ1-1, with a possible D match to TRBD1 (5 bases). Trimming left V 3 bases short and J 5 bases short, with 13 bases between. The CDR3 extends over 14 amino acids. CDR1 and CDR2 from the germline V gene are SGHAT and FQNNGV. The CDR3 DNA sequence: TGTGCCAGCAGCTTCTCGGGGGGGAGTACTGAAGCTTTCTTT. Translated, it gives CASSFSGGSTEAFF.

This clonotype was detected a few times. The chain joins TRBV29-1 to TRBJ2-7, with TRBD1 as a possible D gene (6 bases). The CDR3 runs to 15 residues. Trimming stripped 4 bases from V and 1 base from J, with 17 bases between. Germline V lookup: CDR1 SQVTM, CDR2 ANQGSEA. For the CDR3, the DNA is TGCAGCGTTGGCGGGTCCAGGGGAAGATCCTACGAGCAGTACTTC. Residues: CSVGGSRGRSYEQYF.

V is TRBV10-3 and J is TRBJ1-1, with D maybe TRBD1 (6 bases). V dropped 0 bases and J dropped 0 bases, with 14 bases sitting between them. CDR3 size: 17 residues. Per the germline V gene, CDR1 is ENHRY and CDR2 is SYGVKD. The CDR3 DNA sequence: TGTGCCATCAGTGAGTCTAGGGGGATCCGAATGAACACTGAAGCTTTCTTT. Its protein is CAISESRGIRMNTEAFF.

This clonotype was recorded at least ten times. V gene TRBV24-1 combines with J gene TRBJ2-5; D possibly corresponds to TRBD1 (5 bases). The germline gives CDR1 KGHDR, CDR2 SFDVKD. V lost 3 bases to trimming and J lost 2 bases, with 12 bases between them. CDR3 size: 15 residues. CDR3 DNA: TGTGCCACCAGTGATGCCGCAGGGCAACAAGAGACCCAGTACTTC. This sequence encodes CATSDAAGQQETQYF.

The chain couples TRBV2 to TRBJ2-5; TRBD1 aligns across 7 bases. V lost 7 bases to trimming and J lost 14 bases; unmatched junction nucleotides: 13. There are 12 residues in the CDR3. From germline, CDR1 is SNHLY and CDR2 FYNNEI. CDR3 sequence: CASMDPGQKIYF. Here the CDR3 DNA reads TGTGCCAGCATGGATCCGGGACAGAAAATTTACTTC.

The gene calls are TRBV18 and TRBJ1-3; D remains ambiguous. Deletions cut 3 bases from V and 3 bases from J, with 9 bases between. The germline gives CDR1 KGHSH, CDR2 LQKENI. This CDR3 is 14 amino acids long. CDR3 amino acids: CASSPLQDGNTIYF. The CDR3 bases are TGTGCCAGCTCACCGCTGCAGGATGGAAACACCATATATTTT.

This clonotype was counted only a few times. The gene calls are TRBV29-1 and TRBJ2-3; TRBD1 matches 9 bases. V dropped 3 bases and J dropped 3; count of bases not matched to a gene: 4. This CDR3 has 14 amino acids. Germline V lookup: CDR1 SQVTM, CDR2 ANQGSEA. The CDR3 DNA follows: TGCAGCGTTGAGAACAGGGGGCGTACAGATACGCAGTATTTT. This gives the protein CSVENRGRTDTQYF.

The J gene is TRBJ2-3, the V gene TRBV12-3 or TRBV12-4; TRBD2 aligns across 11 bases. This CDR3 comprises 16 residues. V lost 8 bases and J lost 5; bases outside the gene matches: 12. Written as DNA, the CDR3 is TGTGCCAGCGGGCTCGGACTAGCGGGTTTCCTAGATACGCAGTATTTT. Translating gives CASGLGLAGFLDTQYF.

This clonotype was recorded many times. The chain recombines TRBV5-1 with TRBJ1-1; D gene unclear. Germline CDR1 SGHRS, CDR2 YFSETQ. The CDR3 spans 15 residues. V was cut by 4 bases and J by 0 bases, with 13 bases left in between. The CDR3 DNA reads TGCGCCAGCAGCGCGACAAAAGGGATGAACACTGAAGCTTTCTTT. Amino acid sequence: CASSATKGMNTEAFF.

V usage is TRBV20-1 and J usage is TRBJ2-1; TRBD2 might be the D (5 bases). Trimming cost V 5 bases and J 10 bases, with 12 bases left between them. CDR3 length: 11 amino acids. Germline V gives CDR1 DFQATT, CDR2 SNEGSKA (reference sequence). CDR3 DNA: TGCAGTGCTCCCGGACTTATCGAGCAGTTCTTC. Amino acid sequence: CSAPGLIEQFF.

The chain employs TRBV29-1 and TRBJ2-3; D tentatively fits TRBD1 or TRBD2 (7 bases each). Between the trimmed V and J ends, which lost 1 base and 2 bases, there was a span of 13 bases. The CDR3 has 15 residues. CDR1 SQVTM and CDR2 ANQGSEA come from the germline V gene. The CDR3 nucleotides read TGCAGCGTTGAAGGTCAGGGGGGGAACACAGATACGCAGTATTTT. This sequence encodes CSVEGQGGNTDTQYF.

V gene TRBV20-1 combines with J gene TRBJ2-3; D is unresolved. The CDR3 sequence is 14 residues long. Trimming cost V 5 bases and J 5 bases, with 17 bases left between them. The germline gives CDR1 DFQATT, CDR2 SNEGSKA (reference sequence). CDR3 coding DNA: TGCAGTGCTTTCCCAGTTGGTTACGAAGATACGCAGTATTTT. This translates into CSAFPVGYEDTQYF.

This rearrangement joins TRBV5-1 to TRBJ1-2; no reliable D call. CDR1 and CDR2 (germline): SGHRS, YFSETQ. V lost 0 bases to trimming and J lost 3 bases, with 12 bases between them. CDR3 length: 15 residues. CDR3 region: CASSLAPGVDYGYTF. CDR3 in DNA: TGCGCCAGCAGCTTGGCACCCGGGGTAGACTATGGCTACACCTTC.

CDR3 sequence: CASSYTQETQYF. Here the CDR3 DNA reads TGTGCCAGCAGTTACACCCAAGAGACCCAGTACTTC. The chain recombines TRBV12-3 or TRBV12-4 with TRBJ2-5; D unresolved. V was clipped by 4 bases and J by 1 base, with 4 bases between them. This CDR3 spans 12 amino acids.